The 27 T cell receptor beta chains reported below all come from one sample, sequenced in a study of blood T cell repertoires in COVID-19. Only in-frame clones appear in the TCRdb table, and some are missing; sequencing was by immunoSEQ multiplex PCR. The sample includes about 80,000 clones, more than 60% of them seen just once. The specimen sequenced was peripheral blood. The receptors stem from a human donor in a cohort sampled during active COVID-19.

The rearrangement links TRBV5-1 to TRBJ2-7; 13 nucleotides line up with TRBD2. In germline, CDR1 is SGHRS, CDR2 YFSETQ. V dropped 2 bases and J dropped 2; count of bases not matched to a gene: 7. This CDR3 contains 17 residues. CDR3 nucleotides: TGCGCCAGCAGCTTACTAGCGGGGGGGCCGGGCGCCTACGAGCAGTACTTC. Protein sequence: CASSLLAGGPGAYEQYF.

The table lists this clone with a count of one. This chain uses TRBV9 with TRBJ2-3, with 8 bases lining up with TRBD1. The CDR3 length is 14 residues. The J segment lost 5 bases and the V segment lost 3 bases, leaving 5 bases of the junction unmatched. Germline lookup yields CDR1 SGDLS and CDR2 YYNGEE. In nucleotides, the CDR3 is TGTGCCAGCAGCGGGGACAGGCGGGGAGATACGCAGTATTTT. Protein: CASSGDRRGDTQYF.

This clone was seen a single time. This chain joins TRBV30 and TRBJ2-7; TRBD1 matches at 7 bases. The V and J ends lost 0 bases and 9 bases, in that order; junction bases with no gene match: 8. This CDR3 comprises 13 residues. The germline CDR1 and CDR2 sequences are GTSNPN and SVGIG (reference sequence). CDR3 bases: TGTGCCTGGAGTGTAAGGGGGCCAATAGGGCAGTACTTC. This codes for CAWSVRGPIGQYF.

This rearrangement joins TRBV24-1 to TRBJ2-1, with D possibly being TRBD2 (6 bases). The CDR3 loop spans 16 amino acids. Trimming cost V 1 base and J 0 bases, with 9 bases left between them. CDR1 is KGHDR and CDR2 is SFDVKD in the germline V gene. CDR3 bases: TGTGCCACCAGTGATTTTGGAGGGAGCTCCTACAATGAGCAGTTCTTC. This translates into CATSDFGGSSYNEQFF.

This chain connects TRBV30 to TRBJ2-2; D perhaps matches TRBD2 (6 bases). The CDR3 consists of 12 residues. Germline V CDR1 and CDR2: GTSNPN, SVGIG (reference sequence). The V end lost 6 bases, the J end lost 5 bases, and 10 bases lay between the germline ends. The CDR3 region has the DNA TGTGCCTGCGGGAGTAAGACCGGGGAGCTGTTTTTT. Residues: CACGSKTGELFF.

The CDR3 DNA reads TGTGCCTGGAGTGTACTTTTAGCGGGGTACAATGAGCAGTTCTTC. Translated, it gives CAWSVLLAGYNEQFF. The chain carries TRBV30 and TRBJ2-1, with 8 positions matching TRBD2. Germline V CDR1 and CDR2: GTSNPN, SVGIG (reference sequence). Trimming at V came to 0 bases and at J to 4 bases, leaving 5 bases not matched to a gene. The CDR3 contains 15 residues. The variable domain in full, with the rest retrieved from reference TRBV30 and TRBJ2-1, is SQTIHQWPATLVQPVGSPLSLECTVEGTSNPNLYWYRQAAGRGLQLLFYSVGIGQISSEVPQNLSASRPQDRQFILSSKKLLLSDSGFYLCAWSVLLAGYNEQFFGPGTRLTVL.

The genes are TRBV27 and TRBJ1-1; D unresolved. Germline V lookup: CDR1 MNHEY, CDR2 SMNVEV (reference sequence). V lost 5 bases and J lost 0, with 13 bases in between. The CDR3 consists of 15 residues. CDR3 region: CASSPLGEMNTEAFF. The CDR3 DNA reads TGTGCCAGCAGTCCCCTCGGAGAAATGAACACTGAAGCTTTCTTT.

The chain uses TRBV10-3 and TRBJ2-3; maybe TRBD1 (5 bases). Trimming took 7 bases from V and 7 from J, leaving 9 bases between them. The CDR3 is 11 amino acids. CDR1 is ENHRY, CDR2 SYGVKD, per germline. The CDR3 loop reads CAIKQVNTQYF. The CDR3 DNA sequence: TGTGCCATCAAACAGGTGAATACGCAGTATTTT.

The rearrangement uses TRBV7-2 and TRBJ2-4; 7 bases line up with TRBD2. Germline V gene lookup returns CDR1 SGHTA and CDR2 FQGNSA. After removal of 1 base from V and 3 bases from J, the junction contained 0 bases not matched to a gene. CDR3 size: 14 residues. CDR3 in amino acids: CASSLGGGKNIQYF. The CDR3 nucleotides are TGTGCCAGCAGCTTAGGGGGGGGCAAAAACATTCAGTACTTC.

This clone was found a few times. This chain's CDR3 is CASSLAGWGEDRGTGANVLTF. The DNA for the CDR3 is TGTGCCAGCAGCTTAGCGGGCTGGGGTGAGGACAGGGGAACTGGGGCCAACGTCCTGACTTTC. This chain connects TRBV7-2 to TRBJ2-6, with 9 bases fitting TRBD1. V lost 0 bases, J lost 2 bases, and 14 bases stayed unmatched. This CDR3 has 21 residues. The germline V gene has CDR1 SGHTA and CDR2 FQGNSA.

The chain links TRBV10-3 to TRBJ2-7, with TRBD1 matching over 7 bases. Germline trimming cut 3 bases from V and 2 bases from J; bases unmatched to any gene: 10. Germline CDR1 ENHRY, CDR2 SYGVKD. This CDR3 is 16 amino acids long. The CDR3 protein is CAISDPTGTATYEQYF. The CDR3 DNA reads as TGTGCCATCAGTGATCCTACCGGGACAGCCACCTACGAGCAGTACTTC.

The CDR3 reads CASSPIQSSYEQYF. The CDR3 region has the DNA TGTGCCAGCTCACCAATACAGAGCTCCTACGAGCAGTACTTC. The J gene is TRBJ2-7, the V gene TRBV18; no clear D gene. There are 14 residues in the CDR3. Trimming took 2 bases from V and 0 from J, leaving 8 bases between them. The germline CDR1 and CDR2 sequences are KGHSH and LQKENI.

The rearrangement uses TRBV20-1 and TRBJ2-3; no reliable D call. V was clipped by 8 bases and J by 1 base, with 7 bases between them. Germline-derived CDR1 and CDR2 are DFQATT and SNEGSKA (reference sequence). The CDR3 totals 11 residues. CDR3 sequence: CSPEGTDTQYF. The CDR3 DNA follows: TGCAGTCCAGAGGGCACAGATACGCAGTATTTT.

The rearrangement links TRBV2 to TRBJ1-1; 8 bases fit TRBD1. The CDR3 loop spans 13 amino acids. Per germline, CDR1 SNHLY and CDR2 FYNNEI. V trimming: 7 bases; J trimming: 7 bases; junction bases outside the gene matches: 8. The CDR3 DNA is TGTGCCAGCATGGCAGGGGGCTCCGTTGAAGCTTTCTTT. Its protein is CASMAGGSVEAFF.

This chain links TRBV6-5 with TRBJ1-1; D may be TRBD1 (6 bases). CDR3 length equals 13 residues. V lost 5 bases, J lost 7 bases, and 14 bases lay in between. Per the germline V gene, CDR1 is MNHEY and CDR2 is SVGAGI. This CDR3 is CASSLQGTGEAFF. The DNA of the CDR3 is TGTGCCAGCAGTCTACAGGGAACGGGTGAAGCTTTCTTT.

The chain has TRBV5-6 and TRBJ2-5, with 8 bases matching TRBD2. The CDR3 extends over 15 amino acids. The V gene's germline CDR1 is SGHDT and CDR2 YYEEEE. V shed 3 bases, J shed 4 bases, and the junction held 8 bases outside the gene matches. The CDR3 coding sequence is TGTGCCAGCAGCTCCCGCCGGGAGGGTACAGAGACCCAGTACTTC. Its protein product is CASSSRREGTETQYF.

The chain is built from TRBV6-4 and TRBJ2-1; TRBD2 aligns across 9 bases. The length of the CDR3 is 16 residues. CDR1 MRHNA and CDR2 SNTAGT come from the germline V gene. V dropped 2 bases and J dropped 0; count of bases not matched to a gene: 2. CDR3 sequence (DNA): TGTGCCAGCAGTGACGTTAGCGGGAGCTCCTACAATGAGCAGTTCTTC. Encoded protein: CASSDVSGSSYNEQFF.

The chain combines TRBV5-6 with TRBJ2-7; D gene unclear. The V gene's germline CDR1 is SGHDT and CDR2 YYEEEE. The CDR3 runs to 16 residues. Trimming removed 6 bases from V and 0 bases from J, with 19 bases in between. CDR3 nucleotides: TGTGCCAGCACCAAACCCCAATACAGTAGCTCCTACGAGCAGTACTTC. It encodes CASTKPQYSSSYEQYF.

The chain uses TRBV28 and TRBJ1-1, with D unclear. This CDR3 region has 15 residues. Trimming cost V 3 bases and J 1 base, with 12 bases left between them. Looked up from germline, CDR1 is MDHEN and CDR2 is SYDVKM. The CDR3 spells CASSFYEPGNTEAFF. In nucleotides, the CDR3 is TGTGCCAGCAGTTTCTATGAACCGGGGAACACTGAAGCTTTCTTT.

The sample holds a few counts of this clone. The identical CDR3 is also encoded by other nucleotide sequences in the sample. This rearrangement joins TRBV19 to TRBJ1-1; unclear D gene. Germline-derived CDR1 and CDR2 are LNHDA and SQIVND (reference sequence). V was trimmed by 3 bases and J by 6 bases, leaving 5 bases between them. CDR3 length: 11 residues. CDR3 nucleotides: TGTGCCAGTAGTATCCCAGCTGAAGCTTTCTTT. Residues: CASSIPAEAFF. Together with reference TRBV19 and TRBJ1-1, the CDR3 gives the full variable domain: DGGITQSPKYLFRKEGQNVTLSCEQNLNHDAMYWYRQDPGQGLRLIYYSQIVNDFQKGDIAEGYSVSREKKESFPLTVTSAQKNPTAFYLCASSIPAEAFFGQGTRLTVV.

CDR3 region: CASSATGIYGYTF. The CDR3 DNA reads TGTGCCAGCAGCGCAACAGGTATCTATGGCTACACCTTC. The chain carries TRBV5-6 and TRBJ1-2; perhaps TRBD1 as D (5 bases). Germline V gene lookup returns CDR1 SGHDT and CDR2 YYEEEE. V lost 4 bases to trimming and J lost 4 bases, with 11 bases between them. CDR3 size: 13 residues.

The CDR3 DNA reads as TGTGCCAGCAGCCCACAGGATGAAGCTTTCTTT. It translates to CASSPQDEAFF. The chain employs TRBV28 and TRBJ1-1, with a tentative D call TRBD1 (5 bases). V was clipped by 6 bases and J by 7 bases, with 9 bases between them. CDR1 is MDHEN, CDR2 SYDVKM, per germline. The CDR3 covers 11 residues. The full variable domain, completed using reference TRBV28 and TRBJ1-1, is DVKVTQSSRYLVKRTGEKVFLECVQDMDHENMFWYRQDPGLGLRLIYFSYDVKMKEKGDIPEGYSVSREKKERFSLILESASTNQTSMYLCASSPQDEAFFGQGTRLTVV.

V and J are TRBV12-3 or TRBV12-4 and TRBJ2-2; TRBD1 is a possible D gene (5 bases). V was shortened by 5 bases and J by 7 bases, with 5 bases between the two germline ends. The CDR3 consists of 11 residues. CDR3 protein: CASSQGGELFF. CDR3 sequence (DNA): TGTGCCAGCAGTCAGGGCGGGGAGCTGTTTTTT.

In this sample, this clone turned up once. The chain links TRBV5-1 to TRBJ2-3; 7 nucleotides line up with TRBD1. V trimming: 4 bases; J trimming: 0 bases; junction bases outside the gene matches: 8. The CDR3 consists of 16 residues. Germline-derived CDR1 and CDR2 are SGHRS and YFSETQ. CDR3 coding DNA: TGCGCCAGCAGCAACACAGGGGAAACTAGCACAGATACGCAGTATTTT. The encoded protein is CASSNTGETSTDTQYF.

The J gene is TRBJ2-3, the V gene TRBV24-1, with 10 bases that match TRBD2. This CDR3 contains 18 residues. The ends lost 3 bases at V and 3 bases at J; junction bases unmatched: 11. The germline V gene has CDR1 KGHDR and CDR2 SFDVKD. CDR3 loop: CATSDPTNLAGVTDTQYF. The CDR3 nucleotides are TGTGCCACCAGTGATCCTACAAATCTAGCGGGGGTGACAGATACGCAGTATTTT.

The genes are TRBV6-5 and TRBJ2-5; 12 bases agree with TRBD2. This CDR3 has 16 residues. Germline CDR1 and CDR2: MNHEY and SVGAGI. J gave up 2 bases and V 2 bases, and 3 bases lay outside the gene matches. For the CDR3, the DNA is TGTGCCAGCAGTTACGGACTAGCGGGGTATCAAGAGACCCAGTACTTC. The encoded protein is CASSYGLAGYQETQYF.

The V and J genes are TRBV7-2 and TRBJ2-5; D gene uncertain. Per the germline V gene, CDR1 is SGHTA and CDR2 is FQGNSA. V lost 10 bases and J 1 base, leaving 10 bases between the germline ends. This CDR3 region has 12 residues. This CDR3 is CATHRFQETQYF. CDR3 DNA: TGTGCCACCCATCGGTTCCAAGAGACCCAGTACTTC.